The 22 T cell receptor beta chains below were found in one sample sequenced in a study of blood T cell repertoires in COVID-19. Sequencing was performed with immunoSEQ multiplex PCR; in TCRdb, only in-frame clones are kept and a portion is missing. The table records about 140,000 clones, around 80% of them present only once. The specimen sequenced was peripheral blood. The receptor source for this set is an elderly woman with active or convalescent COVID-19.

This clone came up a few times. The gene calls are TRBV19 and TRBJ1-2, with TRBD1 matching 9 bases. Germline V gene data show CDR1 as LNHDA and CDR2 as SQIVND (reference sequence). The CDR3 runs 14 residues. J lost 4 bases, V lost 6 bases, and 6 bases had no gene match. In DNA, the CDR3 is TGTGCCAGTAGAGAACAGGGGGCAAGCTATGGCTACACCTTC. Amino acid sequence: CASREQGASYGYTF.

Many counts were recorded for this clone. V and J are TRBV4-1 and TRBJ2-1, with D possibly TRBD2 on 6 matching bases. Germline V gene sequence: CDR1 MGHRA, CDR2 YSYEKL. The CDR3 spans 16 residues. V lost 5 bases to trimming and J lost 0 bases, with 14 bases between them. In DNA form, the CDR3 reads TGCGCCAGCAGCTCCCGGGGGTCCAGCTCCTACAATGAGCAGTTCTTC. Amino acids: CASSSRGSSSYNEQFF.

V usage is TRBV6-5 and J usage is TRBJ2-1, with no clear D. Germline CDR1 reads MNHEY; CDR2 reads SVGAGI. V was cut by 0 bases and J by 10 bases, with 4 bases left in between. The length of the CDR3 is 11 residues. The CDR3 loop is CASSYSREQFF. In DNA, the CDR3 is TGTGCCAGCAGTTACTCGAGAGAGCAGTTCTTC.

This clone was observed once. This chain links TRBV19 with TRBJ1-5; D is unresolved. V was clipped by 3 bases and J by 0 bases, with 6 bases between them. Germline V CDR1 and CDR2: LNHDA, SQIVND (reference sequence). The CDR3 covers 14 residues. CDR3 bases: TGTGCCAGTAGTATGTTATATAGCAATCAGCCCCAGCATTTT. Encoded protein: CASSMLYSNQPQHF.

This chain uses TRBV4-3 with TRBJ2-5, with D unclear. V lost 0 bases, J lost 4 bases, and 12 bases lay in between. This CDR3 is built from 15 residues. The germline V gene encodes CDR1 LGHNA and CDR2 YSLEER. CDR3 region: CASSQDVGFGETQYF. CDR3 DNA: TGCGCCAGCAGCCAAGATGTCGGGTTTGGAGAGACCCAGTACTTC.

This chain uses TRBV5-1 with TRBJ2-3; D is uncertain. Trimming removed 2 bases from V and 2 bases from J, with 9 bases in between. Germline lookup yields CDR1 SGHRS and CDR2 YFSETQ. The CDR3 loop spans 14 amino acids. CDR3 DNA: TGCGCCAGCAGCTTCCGCGGTTACACAGATACGCAGTATTTT. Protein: CASSFRGYTDTQYF.

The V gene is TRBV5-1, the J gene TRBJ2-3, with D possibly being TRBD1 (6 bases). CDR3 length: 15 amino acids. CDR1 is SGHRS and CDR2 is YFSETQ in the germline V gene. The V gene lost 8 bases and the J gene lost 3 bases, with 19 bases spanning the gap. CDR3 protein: CASTQTTGKTDTQYF. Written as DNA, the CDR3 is TGCGCCAGTACCCAAACGACAGGAAAGACAGATACGCAGTATTTT.

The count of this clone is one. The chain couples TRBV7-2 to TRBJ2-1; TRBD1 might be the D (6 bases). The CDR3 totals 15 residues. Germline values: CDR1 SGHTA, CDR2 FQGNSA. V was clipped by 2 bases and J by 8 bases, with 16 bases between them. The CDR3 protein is CASSLNRARVDEQFF. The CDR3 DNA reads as TGTGCCAGCAGCTTAAACAGGGCTAGGGTCGATGAGCAGTTCTTC.

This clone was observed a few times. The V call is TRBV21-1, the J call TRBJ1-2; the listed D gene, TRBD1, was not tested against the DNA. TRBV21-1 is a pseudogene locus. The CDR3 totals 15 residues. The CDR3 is CASSKSLSGGYGYTF. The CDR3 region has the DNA TGTGCCAGCAGCAAATCGCTTTCAGGGGGTTATGGCTACACCTTC.

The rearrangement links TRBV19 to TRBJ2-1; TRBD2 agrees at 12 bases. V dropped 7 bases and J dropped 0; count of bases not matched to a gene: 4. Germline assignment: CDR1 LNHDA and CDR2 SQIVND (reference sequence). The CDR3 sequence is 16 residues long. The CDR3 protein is CASKLAGGHSYNEQFF. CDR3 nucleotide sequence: TGTGCCAGTAAACTAGCGGGGGGACACTCCTACAATGAGCAGTTCTTC.

In DNA form, the CDR3 reads TGTGCCAGCACGGAGCGGGGACCCAATGAAAAACTGTTTTTT. Translating it yields CASTERGPNEKLFF. The genes are TRBV28 and TRBJ1-4; a weak D match, TRBD1 (5 bases). V lost 7 bases and J 5 bases, leaving 14 bases between the germline ends. This CDR3 is 14 amino acids long. The germline V gene encodes CDR1 MDHEN and CDR2 SYDVKM.

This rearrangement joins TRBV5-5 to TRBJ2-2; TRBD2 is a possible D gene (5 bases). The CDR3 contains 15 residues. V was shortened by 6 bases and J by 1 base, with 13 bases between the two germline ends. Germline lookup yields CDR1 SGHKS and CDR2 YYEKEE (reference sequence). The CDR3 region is CASTWEQMNTGELFF. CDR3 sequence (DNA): TGTGCCAGCACTTGGGAGCAGATGAACACCGGGGAGCTGTTTTTT.

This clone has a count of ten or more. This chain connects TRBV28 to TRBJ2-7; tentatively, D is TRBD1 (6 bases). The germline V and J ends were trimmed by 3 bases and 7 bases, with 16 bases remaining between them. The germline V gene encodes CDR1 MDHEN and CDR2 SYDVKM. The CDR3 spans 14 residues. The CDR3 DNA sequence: TGTGCCAGCAGTTTGACCACAGGGATGGGGGAGCAGTACTTC. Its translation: CASSLTTGMGEQYF.

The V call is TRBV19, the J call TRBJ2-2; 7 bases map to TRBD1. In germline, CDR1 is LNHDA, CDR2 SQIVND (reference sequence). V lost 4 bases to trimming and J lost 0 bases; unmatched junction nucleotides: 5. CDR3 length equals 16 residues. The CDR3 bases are TGTGCCAGTAGTAGAAGGGACAGTTCGAACACCGGGGAGCTGTTTTTT. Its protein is CASSRRDSSNTGELFF. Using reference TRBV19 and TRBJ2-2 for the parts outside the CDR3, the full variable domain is DGGITQSPKYLFRKEGQNVTLSCEQNLNHDAMYWYRQDPGQGLRLIYYSQIVNDFQKGDIAEGYSVSREKKESFPLTVTSAQKNPTAFYLCASSRRDSSNTGELFFGEGSRLTVL.

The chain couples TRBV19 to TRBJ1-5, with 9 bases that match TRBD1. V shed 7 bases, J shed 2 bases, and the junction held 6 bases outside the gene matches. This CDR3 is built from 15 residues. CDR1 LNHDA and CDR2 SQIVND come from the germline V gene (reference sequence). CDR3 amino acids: CASTDRQGGNQPQHF. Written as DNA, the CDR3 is TGTGCCAGTACCGATCGACAGGGGGGCAATCAGCCCCAGCATTTT.

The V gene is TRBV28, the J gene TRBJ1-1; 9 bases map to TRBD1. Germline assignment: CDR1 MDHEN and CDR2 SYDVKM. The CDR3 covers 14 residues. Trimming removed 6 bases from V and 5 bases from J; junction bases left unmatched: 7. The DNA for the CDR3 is TGTGCCAGCAGCAGGAACAGGGGGCTTACTGAAGCTTTCTTT. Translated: CASSRNRGLTEAFF.

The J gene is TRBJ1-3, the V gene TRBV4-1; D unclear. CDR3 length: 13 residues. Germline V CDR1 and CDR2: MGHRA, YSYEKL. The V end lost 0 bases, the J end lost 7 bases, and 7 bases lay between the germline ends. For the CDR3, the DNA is TGCGCCAGCAGCCAAGATTTTAGCAACACCATATATTTT. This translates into CASSQDFSNTIYF.

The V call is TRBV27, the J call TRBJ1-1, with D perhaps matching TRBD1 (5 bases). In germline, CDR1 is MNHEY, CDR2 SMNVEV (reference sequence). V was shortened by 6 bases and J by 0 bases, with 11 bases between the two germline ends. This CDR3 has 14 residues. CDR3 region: CASSRDLVNTEAFF. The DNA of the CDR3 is TGTGCCAGCAGCAGGGACTTGGTGAACACTGAAGCTTTCTTT.

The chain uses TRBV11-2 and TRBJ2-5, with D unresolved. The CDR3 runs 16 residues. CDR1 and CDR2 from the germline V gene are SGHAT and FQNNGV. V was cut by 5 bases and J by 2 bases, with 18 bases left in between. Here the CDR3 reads CASSPRTGDGQETQYF. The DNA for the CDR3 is TGTGCCAGCAGCCCCCGCACGGGTGACGGGCAAGAGACCCAGTACTTC.

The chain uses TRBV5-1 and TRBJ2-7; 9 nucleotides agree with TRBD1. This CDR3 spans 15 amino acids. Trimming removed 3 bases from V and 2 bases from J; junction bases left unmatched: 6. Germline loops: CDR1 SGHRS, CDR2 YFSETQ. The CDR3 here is CASSSGRQGAYEQYF. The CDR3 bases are TGCGCCAGCAGCTCCGGCCGACAGGGGGCCTACGAGCAGTACTTC.

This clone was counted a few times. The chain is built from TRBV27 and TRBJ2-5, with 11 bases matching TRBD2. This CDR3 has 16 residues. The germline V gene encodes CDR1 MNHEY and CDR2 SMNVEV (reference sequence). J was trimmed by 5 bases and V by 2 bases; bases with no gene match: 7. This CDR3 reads CASSLGLAGGSETQYF. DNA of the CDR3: TGTGCCAGCAGTTTAGGGCTAGCGGGGGGTTCGGAGACCCAGTACTTC.

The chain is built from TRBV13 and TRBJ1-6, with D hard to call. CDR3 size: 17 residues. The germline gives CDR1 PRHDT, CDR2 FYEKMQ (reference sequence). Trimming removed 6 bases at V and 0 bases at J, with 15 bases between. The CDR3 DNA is TGTGCCAGCAGAAAAGGAGGGATGAGCTCCTATAATTCACCCCTCCACTTT. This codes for CASRKGGMSSYNSPLHF.